The rows below give T cell receptor beta chains drawn from one sample of a study of early T cells in non-severe SARS-CoV-2 infection. From the 5' RACE reads, TCRdb called clonotypes with MiXCR, one entry per CDR3 protein. The repertoire holds over 45,000 distinct CDR3 sequences, with less than 15% as singletons. Material: whole blood, obtained at baseline. These receptors all come from an adult who was a healthcare worker with PCR-confirmed SARS-CoV-2 infection or an uninfected control (not recorded which). Both conserved end residues are part of each CDR3. The D gene is left open where the match is weak. The listing skips clone size in some rows; elsewhere it reads once, few, many or a size class.

CDR3: CASSIPRSYEQYF; DNA: TGTGCCAGTAGTATCCCCAGGTCCTACGAGCAGTACTTC; V: TRBV19; size: few; J: TRBJ2-7; D: NA
CDR3: CASRSGRVDTEAFF; DNA: TGTGCCAGCAGGTCGGGCAGGGTAGACACTGAAGCTTTCTTT; V: TRBV6-1; size: few; J: TRBJ1-1; D: NA
CDR3: CASSSGSTRELFF; DNA: TGCGCCAGCTCGTCCGGGTCCACCAGGGAGCTGTTTTTT; V: TRBV5-1; size: NA; J: TRBJ2-2; D: NA
CDR3: CASSLAERMNTEAFF; DNA: TGTGCCAGCAGTTTAGCTGAGCGTATGAACACTGAAGCTTTCTTT; V: TRBV12-3/TRBV12-4; size: NA; J: TRBJ1-1; D: NA
CDR3: CASNSGGADTQYF; DNA: TGTGCCAGCAATTCCGGGGGCGCAGATACGCAGTATTTT; V: TRBV28; size: NA; J: TRBJ2-3; D: NA
CDR3: CASSEHPSGSRNEQFF; DNA: TGTGCCAGCAGCGAACATCCTAGCGGGAGTAGGAATGAGCAGTTCTTC; V: TRBV7-3; size: few; J: TRBJ2-1; D: TRBD2
CDR3: CASRLALAGGEQFF; DNA: TGTGCCAGCCGCCTGGCGCTAGCGGGAGGAGAGCAGTTCTTC; V: TRBV12-3/TRBV12-4; size: few; J: TRBJ2-1; D: TRBD2
CDR3: CASSATASQGREQYF; DNA: TGTGCCAGCAGCGCCACCGCCTCACAGGGCCGCGAGCAGTACTTC; V: TRBV9; size: NA; J: TRBJ2-7; D: NA
CDR3: CSARGTTTGELFF; DNA: TGCAGTGCTAGGGGGACTACGACCGGGGAGCTGTTTTTT; V: TRBV20-1; size: many; J: TRBJ2-2; D: TRBD2
CDR3: CSAYSRGFTDTQYF; DNA: TGCAGTGCCTACTCGCGGGGGTTCACAGATACGCAGTATTTT; V: TRBV20-1; size: NA; J: TRBJ2-3; D: TRBD2
CDR3: CASSWGQGGTEAFF; DNA: TGCGCCAGCAGCTGGGGGCAGGGAGGGACTGAAGCTTTCTTT; V: TRBV5-1; size: NA; J: TRBJ1-1; D: NA
CDR3: CASSTPTDGPLYGYTF; DNA: TGTGCCAGTAGTACACCTACGGACGGGCCTCTCTATGGCTACACCTTC; V: TRBV19; size: NA; J: TRBJ1-2; D: NA
CDR3: CASSLGGLTLAKNIQYF; DNA: TGTGCCAGCAGCTTAGGGGGTCTGACGCTAGCCAAAAACATTCAGTACTTC; V: TRBV7-2; size: NA; J: TRBJ2-4; D: NA
CDR3: CASSLGTTNTGELFF; DNA: TGTGCCAGCAGTTTAGGGACTACGAACACCGGGGAGCTGTTTTTT; V: TRBV28; size: few; J: TRBJ2-2; D: TRBD2
CDR3: CASSIVATGEQYF; DNA: TGTGCCAGTAGTATAGTAGCGACAGGTGAGCAGTACTTC; V: TRBV19; size: many; J: TRBJ2-7; D: NA
CDR3: CASSLGGMWTEAFF; DNA: TGTGCCAGCAGTTTAGGGGGGATGTGGACTGAAGCTTTCTTT; V: TRBV27; size: medium-sized; J: TRBJ1-1; D: NA
CDR3: CASSPNYAEAFF; DNA: TGTGCCAGCTCACCAAATTATGCTGAAGCTTTCTTT; V: TRBV18; size: NA; J: TRBJ1-1; D: NA
CDR3: CASSEYQGMNTEAFF; DNA: TGTGCCAGCAGTGAATATCAGGGGATGAACACTGAAGCTTTCTTT; V: TRBV2; size: NA; J: TRBJ1-1; D: NA
CDR3: CASSSGVSGAIADTQYF; DNA: TGTGCCAGCAGTTCCGGGGTTAGCGGGGCCATAGCAGATACGCAGTATTTT; V: TRBV7-2; size: few; J: TRBJ2-3; D: TRBD2
CDR3: CASSLRLAGGKSHNEQFF; DNA: TGTGCCAGCAGTTTACGACTAGCGGGGGGGAAATCCCACAACGAGCAGTTCTTC; V: TRBV27; size: many; J: TRBJ2-1; D: TRBD2
CDR3: CASSSLVGGDYGYTF; DNA: TGTGCCAGCAGTTCCCTTGTAGGAGGGGACTATGGCTACACCTTC; V: TRBV12-3/TRBV12-4; size: many; J: TRBJ1-2; D: NA
CDR3: CASSIDGSFTQYF; DNA: TGTGCCAGTAGTATAGATGGCAGCTTTACGCAGTATTTT; V: TRBV19; size: NA; J: TRBJ2-3; D: NA
CDR3: CASSLGAGAYEQYF; DNA: TGCGCCAGCAGCTTGGGGGCAGGGGCCTACGAGCAGTACTTC; V: TRBV5-1; size: few; J: TRBJ2-7; D: NA
CDR3: CASSEAVTSGDLYEQYF; DNA: TGTGCCAGCAGTGAAGCGGTTACCAGCGGGGACCTATACGAGCAGTACTTC; V: TRBV6-1; size: NA; J: TRBJ2-7; D: TRBD2